These 28 T cell receptor beta chains came from one sample sequenced in a study of tissue T cells after allogeneic stem cell transplantation. Here immunoSEQ multiplex PCR was the method, and the copy in TCRdb shows in-frame clones only, minus some. The sample holds several thousand clones, 51% seen once. Time point described: mouse harvest day 7 after allogeneic transplant. The graft held 10^6 splenic CD5+ T cells and 10^7 T-cell-depleted bone marrow cells. Sequencing was carried out using gut tissue. These receptors all stem from a female BALB/c mouse given C57BL/6 T cells with graft-versus-host disease after an allogeneic hematopoietic cell transplant.

On this clone itself: Genes and germline are mouse. Read data end 1 residue before the CDR3 end; the end is taken from the germline J gene. The chain couples TRBV2 to TRBJ1-2; tentative D call: TRBD1 (5 bases). V was shortened by 3 bases and J by 2 bases, with 7 bases between the two germline ends. Germline CDR1 and CDR2: LGHNA and YSYQKL. The CDR3 spans 13 residues. The CDR3 is CASSHQGNSDYTF. CDR3 bases read: TGTGCCAGCAGCCATCAGGGTAACTCCGACTACACC.

This clone was picked up a small number of times. Gene and germline names: mouse. The read halts 1 residue ahead of the CDR3 end, with the missing end drawn from the germline J gene. The V call is TRBV31, the J call TRBJ2-5; no clear D gene. V gave up 0 bases and J gave up 1 base, with 8 bases separating them. The CDR3 totals 14 residues. Per germline, CDR1 GKSSPN and CDR2 SITVG. CDR3 bases read: TGTGCCTGGAGTCTAGGAAGGGACCAAGACACCCAGTAC. This sequence encodes CAWSLGRDQDTQY. The full CDR3 is CAWSLGRDQDTQYF.

On this clone itself: One end of the junction fails to match germline, which may point to a read error. The genes are named according to mouse. Sequencing ends 1 residue short of the CDR3 end; the germline J gene provides the rest. This chain links TRBV13-1 with TRBJ2-7; 11 positions match TRBD2. The CDR3 has 16 residues. In germline, CDR1 is NSHNY, CDR2 SYGAGN. The CDR3 DNA, read in part, is TGTGCCAGCGGTGAGCCACTGGGGGGGCGCTCCTATGAACAGTAC. Protein: CASGEPLGGRSYEQY. The whole CDR3 protein reads CASGEPLGGRSYEQYF.

Remarks on this clone: Each gene name is a mouse one. Sequencing ends 1 residue short of the CDR3 end; the germline J gene provides the rest. This chain uses TRBV13-3 with TRBJ2-7, with TRBD1 matching over 8 bases. CDR1 NNHDY and CDR2 SYVADS come from the germline V gene. V was clipped by 3 bases and J by 7 bases; unmatched bases: 3. This CDR3 is built from 12 residues. The DNA read from the CDR3 is TGTGCCAGCAGTGGGACAGGGAGAGAACAGTAC. Its protein product is CASSGTGREQY. The entire CDR3 is CASSGTGREQYF.

For this clone: All gene names here are mouse names. Sequencing ends 1 residue short of the CDR3 end; the germline J gene provides the rest. The V gene is TRBV26, the J gene TRBJ2-4; D possibly corresponds to TRBD1 (6 bases). The CDR3 is 13 amino acids. CDR1 KGHPV and CDR2 FQNQEV come from the germline V gene (reference sequence). Trimming removed 4 bases from V and 2 bases from J, with 7 bases in between. CDR3 sequence: CASSRTVQNTLYF. The CDR3 DNA, read in part, is TGTGCCAGCAGTCGGACAGTTCAAAACACCTTGTAC.

A note on this clone: The listed genes are named as in mouse. From the germline J gene comes the end of the CDR3, since the read stops 1 residue before it. The chain is built from TRBV26 and TRBJ1-6; D not resolved. TRBJ1-6 is marked as an open reading frame, function uncertain. The CDR3 length is 12 residues. Germline CDR1 reads KGHPV; CDR2 reads FQNQEV (reference sequence). The V end lost 1 base, the J end lost 7 bases, and 2 bases lay between the germline ends. The covered CDR3 bases are TGTGCCAGCAGTCTGTGGAATTCGCCCCTCTAC. Amino acid sequence: CASSLWNSPLY. The full CDR3 is CASSLWNSPLYF.

Note on this clone: The genes and germline here are from mouse. With the read ending 1 residue before the CDR3 end, the germline J gene is used to fill in that end. The chain combines TRBV23 with TRBJ1-1. In germline, CDR1 is KGHTA, CDR2 FQNQQP. This CDR3 region has 14 residues. CDR3 sequence: CSSSQSVSNTEVFF. The CDR3 bases that were read are TGCTCCAGCAGTCAGTCCGTATCAAACACAGAAGTCTTC.

Worth noting for this clone: Genes and germline are mouse. The read terminates 1 residue ahead of where the CDR3 ends, so the germline J gene completes it. The chain is built from TRBV26 and TRBJ2-1; D not certain. CDR1 is KGHPV and CDR2 is FQNQEV in the germline V gene (reference sequence). CDR3 length: 14 residues. Trimming removed 4 bases from V and 0 bases from J, with 7 bases in between. The CDR3 is CASSPTSNYAEQFF. CDR3 DNA (partial): TGTGCCAGCAGTCCGACATCTAACTATGCTGAGCAGTTC.

By proportion, this clone is medium-sized. Genes and germline come from the mouse. The read gets to within 1 residue of the CDR3 end, and the germline J gene fills in the rest. The J gene is TRBJ2-7, the V gene TRBV4, with 13 bases aligning to TRBD2. The junction had 4 bases not matched to a gene; V was cut back by 5 bases and J by 3 bases. This CDR3 is 15 amino acids long. Germline assignment: CDR1 LGHDT and CDR2 YNNKQL (reference sequence). The CDR3 is CASSHGTGGGYEQYF. The sequenced CDR3 bases are TGTGCCAGCAGCCACGGGACTGGGGGGGGCTATGAACAGTAC.

Details on this clone: The listed genes are named as in mouse. Coverage ceases 1 residue before the CDR3 finishes, and the germline J gene fills in the end. This rearrangement joins TRBV15 to TRBJ2-5; 8 bases line up with TRBD1. The CDR3 is made up of 13 amino acids. The germline V gene encodes CDR1 SGHND and CDR2 FRSKSL. Germline trimming cut 3 bases from V and 6 bases from J; bases unmatched to any gene: 2. The CDR3 loop reads CASSFGQGDTQYF. The covered CDR3 bases are TGTGCCAGCAGTTTCGGACAGGGCGACACCCAGTAC.

Remarks on this clone: The listed genes are named as in mouse. The sequence runs out 1 residue before the end of the CDR3; the remainder is reconstructed from the germline J gene. The genes are TRBV31 and TRBJ2-5; maybe TRBD1 (6 bases). Germline CDR1 and CDR2: GKSSPN and SITVG. There are 13 residues in the CDR3. Trimming took 0 bases from V and 8 from J, leaving 12 bases between them. CDR3: CAWSLSGEGTQYF. The part of the CDR3 DNA that was read is TGTGCCTGGAGTCTATCAGGGGAGGGCACCCAGTAC.

As concerns this clone: Mouse germline and gene names are used. Coverage ceases 1 residue before the CDR3 finishes, and the germline J gene fills in the end. J is TRBJ2-7 and V is TRBV26; tentative D call: TRBD1 (7 bases). V shed 4 bases and J shed 7 bases, with 14 bases lying between them. The CDR3 has 13 residues. Germline V gene data show CDR1 as KGHPV and CDR2 as FQNQEV (reference sequence). The CDR3 here is CASSREGAGEQYF. CDR3 bases read: TGTGCCAGCAGTCGTGAGGGGGCCGGGGAACAGTAC. Together with reference TRBV26 and TRBJ2-7, the CDR3 gives the full variable domain: NSKVIQTPRYLVKGQGQKAKMRCIPEKGHPVVFWYQQNKNNEFKFLINFQNQEVLQQIDMTEKRFSAECPSNSPCSLEIQSSEAGDSALYLCASSREGAGEQYFGPGTRLTVL.

This clone is classed as large. Gene names and germline match the mouse. Sequencing ends 1 residue short of the CDR3 end; the germline J gene provides the rest. The rearrangement joins TRBV12-2 to TRBJ2-7; 7 positions match TRBD1. The CDR3 sequence is 14 residues long. Germline CDR1 SGHLS, CDR2 HYDKME. Germline trimming cut 2 bases from V and 3 bases from J; bases unmatched to any gene: 6. The sequenced CDR3 bases are TGTGCCAGCTCTCCCCACAGGGGAAACTATGAACAGTAC. Protein product: CASSPHRGNYEQY. The entire CDR3 protein is CASSPHRGNYEQYF. Using reference TRBV12-2 and TRBJ2-7 for the parts outside the CDR3, the full variable domain is NSGVVQSPRYIIKGKGERSILKCIPISGHLSVAWYQQTQGQELKFFIQHYDKMERDKGNLPSRFSVQQFDDYHSEMNMSALELEDSAVYFCASSPHRGNYEQYFGPGTRLTVL.

With regard to this clone: Gene names and germline match the mouse. The read terminates 1 residue before the CDR3 end, so the remaining end is supplied by the germline J gene. The chain couples TRBV26 to TRBJ2-2; D is possibly TRBD2 (6 bases). The V end lost 2 bases, the J end lost 4 bases, and 8 bases lay between the germline ends. There are 14 residues in the CDR3. The germline V gene encodes CDR1 KGHPV and CDR2 FQNQEV (reference sequence). The CDR3 bases that were read are TGTGCCAGCAGTCTGGGGGGGAGCACCGGGCAGCTCTAC. Encoded protein: CASSLGGSTGQLY. The complete CDR3 reads CASSLGGSTGQLYF. The entire variable domain, with the rest obtained from reference TRBV26 and TRBJ2-2, is as follows: NSKVIQTPRYLVKGQGQKAKMRCIPEKGHPVVFWYQQNKNNEFKFLINFQNQEVLQQIDMTEKRFSAECPSNSPCSLEIQSSEAGDSALYLCASSLGGSTGQLYFGEGSKLTVL.

This clone is labeled as medium-sized (0.01 to 0.1%). Genes here carry mouse names. The CDR3 end falls 1 residue outside the read, so it is completed with the germline J gene. The chain combines TRBV13-3 with TRBJ2-7, with 12 bases fitting TRBD2. Trimming removed 5 bases from V and 7 bases from J; junction bases left unmatched: 4. Germline V lookup: CDR1 NNHDY, CDR2 SYVADS. This CDR3 has 13 residues. CDR3 sequence: CASSRLGGREQYF. CDR3 DNA, as far as it was read: TGTGCCAGCAGCCGACTGGGGGGGCGCGAACAGTAC.

In this sample, this clone turned up a few times. Genes here carry mouse names. The read halts 1 residue ahead of the CDR3 end, with the missing end drawn from the germline J gene. The chain links TRBV13-2 to TRBJ2-4, with TRBD1 matching 7 bases. CDR1 and CDR2 from the germline V gene are NNHNN and SYGAGS (reference sequence). The CDR3 has 14 amino acids. Trimming cost V 2 bases and J 4 bases; bases outside gene matches: 4. CDR3 bases read: TGTGCCAGCGGTGAACCGGGACAGAAAAACACCTTGTAC. Translated: CASGEPGQKNTLY. The whole CDR3 sequence is CASGEPGQKNTLYF.

By share of the sample, this clone is large. Gene names and germline match the mouse. This CDR3 is CASSLTGGARDTQYF. CDR3 DNA, as far as it was read: TGTGCCAGCTCTCTGACTGGGGGGGCGAGGGACACCCAGTAC. The rearrangement uses TRBV12-2 and TRBJ2-5; TRBD2 matches at 12 bases. The read terminates 1 residue before the CDR3 end, so the remaining end is supplied by the germline J gene. Looked up from germline, CDR1 is SGHLS and CDR2 is HYDKME. The CDR3 totals 15 residues. V lost 1 base and J lost 6; bases outside the gene matches: 4.

As regards this clone: Here the gene names and germline are mouse. Read sequence stops 1 residue before the CDR3 end, and the germline J gene provides the missing end. The chain carries TRBV23 and TRBJ1-1; the DNA was not compared with TRBD1, the D call given in the table. The length of the CDR3 is 14 residues. Germline V gene lookup returns CDR1 KGHTA and CDR2 FQNQQP. CDR3 DNA (partial): TGCTCCAGCAGTCAGACAGGGACGAACACAGAAGTCTTC. Its translation: CSSSQTGTNTEVF. The complete CDR3 sequence is CSSSQTGTNTEVFF.

This clone has only a few counts. Mouse gene names and germline throughout. The CDR3 goes on 1 residue after the read ends, and that part is filled in from the germline J gene. J is TRBJ2-5 and V is TRBV23; TRBD2, the table's D call, lacks a check against the DNA. There are 15 residues in the CDR3. Germline V CDR1 and CDR2: KGHTA, FQNQQP. The CDR3 reads CSSSLTGVHQDTQYF. CDR3 DNA (partial): TGCTCCAGCAGTCTGACTGGGGTCCACCAAGACACCCAGTAC.

Of note for this clone: The listed genes are named as in mouse. The sequence runs out 1 residue before the end of the CDR3; the remainder is reconstructed from the germline J gene. The chain couples TRBV31 to TRBJ2-7, with 10 bases lining up with TRBD1. V was pared by 0 bases and J by 6 bases, with 5 bases of the junction left unmatched. This CDR3 has 14 amino acids. Germline loops: CDR1 GKSSPN, CDR2 SITVG. The CDR3 sequence is CAWSLGDRGGEQYF. Incomplete CDR3 DNA: TGTGCCTGGAGTCTAGGGGACAGGGGTGGTGAACAGTAC. Together with reference TRBV31 and TRBJ2-7, the CDR3 gives the full variable domain: AQTIHQWPVAEIKAVGSPLSLGCTIKGKSSPNLYWYWQATGGTLQQLFYSITVGQVESVVQLNLSASRPKDDQFILSTEKLLLSHSGFYLCAWSLGDRGGEQYFGPGTRLTVL.

This clone turned up a few times. Genes and germline come from the mouse. The read stops 1 residue short of the end of the CDR3; the missing end is completed from the germline J gene. The V and J genes are TRBV26 and TRBJ2-2; 7 bases map to TRBD2. The V gene's germline CDR1 is KGHPV and CDR2 FQNQEV (reference sequence). Unmatched junction bases numbered 4, after V lost 6 bases and J lost 0 bases. The CDR3 runs to 15 residues. Partial CDR3 DNA: TGTGCCAGCAGCACACTGGGGACAAACACCGGGCAGCTCTAC. Its protein is CASSTLGTNTGQLY. The complete CDR3 protein is CASSTLGTNTGQLYF. Combining the CDR3 with reference TRBV26 and TRBJ2-2 gives the whole variable domain NSKVIQTPRYLVKGQGQKAKMRCIPEKGHPVVFWYQQNKNNEFKFLINFQNQEVLQQIDMTEKRFSAECPSNSPCSLEIQSSEAGDSALYLCASSTLGTNTGQLYFGEGSKLTVL.

In regard to this clone: Germline and genes: mouse. The read falls 1 residue short of the CDR3 end, and the missing part is taken from the germline J gene. This chain connects TRBV26 to TRBJ2-7; TRBD2 matches 8 bases. The CDR3 has 11 amino acids. The V gene end was trimmed by 8 bases and the J gene end by 7 bases; junction bases not matched to a gene: 4. Germline values: CDR1 KGHPV, CDR2 FQNQEV (reference sequence). The CDR3 sequence: CASRGGGEQYF. CDR3 bases read: TGTGCCAGCCGGGGGGGCGGGGAACAGTAC.

This clone has only a few counts. Gene names are mouse gene names. The part of the CDR3 DNA that was read is TGTGGTGCTAGGGATGATTTTGAACAGTAC. Its translation is CGARDDFEQY. The CDR3 in its entirety is CGARDDFEQYF. V usage is TRBV20 and J usage is TRBJ2-7; D unresolved. The sequence runs out 1 residue before the end of the CDR3; the remainder is reconstructed from the germline J gene. V dropped 0 bases and J dropped 6 bases, with 6 bases sitting between them. The germline gives CDR1 GFQATS, CDR2 STVNSAI. CDR3 length equals 11 residues.

As regards this clone: The gene names given are mouse names. Coverage ceases 1 residue before the CDR3 finishes, and the germline J gene fills in the end. This rearrangement joins TRBV26 to TRBJ2-7, with TRBD1 identical over 11 bases. Germline lookup yields CDR1 KGHPV and CDR2 FQNQEV (reference sequence). The CDR3 has 13 residues. V gave up 4 bases and J gave up 4 bases; unmatched junction bases: 0. CDR3 protein: CASSRDRGYEQYF. The sequenced CDR3 bases are TGTGCCAGCAGTCGGGACAGGGGGTATGAACAGTAC. The variable domain in full, with the rest retrieved from reference TRBV26 and TRBJ2-7, is NSKVIQTPRYLVKGQGQKAKMRCIPEKGHPVVFWYQQNKNNEFKFLINFQNQEVLQQIDMTEKRFSAECPSNSPCSLEIQSSEAGDSALYLCASSRDRGYEQYFGPGTRLTVL.

A remark on this clone: The gene names given are mouse names. The read ends 1 residue shy of where the CDR3 ends; the end is completed using the germline J gene. This chain joins TRBV13-2 and TRBJ2-7, with D hard to call. V shed 3 bases and J shed 0 bases, with 4 bases lying between them. The CDR3 extends over 12 amino acids. CDR1 is NNHNN, CDR2 SYGAGS, per germline (reference sequence). The CDR3 reads CASGGDSYEQYF. The CDR3 bases that were read are TGTGCCAGCGGTGGGGACTCCTATGAACAGTAC.

With regard to this clone: The listed genes are named as in mouse. The read terminates 1 residue before the CDR3 end, so the remaining end is supplied by the germline J gene. The chain employs TRBV23 and TRBJ1-4. The CDR3 is made up of 13 amino acids. Per the germline V gene, CDR1 is KGHTA and CDR2 is FQNQQP. The DNA read from the CDR3 is TGCTCCAGCAGTCTTATTTCCAACGAAAGATTATTT. This translates into CSSSLISNERLF. The whole CDR3 protein is CSSSLISNERLFF. The full variable domain, rest sourced from reference TRBV23 and TRBJ1-4, is DAAVTQKPRYLIKMKGQEAEMKCIPEKGHTAVFWYQQKQSKELKFLIYFQNQQPLDQIDMVKERFSAVCPSSSLCSLGIRTCEAEDSALYLCSSSLISNERLFFGHGTKLSVL.

Within the sample, this clone is large. Gene names are mouse gene names. The CDR3 end falls 1 residue outside the read, so it is completed with the germline J gene. The genes are TRBV16 and TRBJ1-5; D remains unclear. Germline CDR1 is SGHSA and CDR2 is FRNQAP. CDR3 size: 13 residues. Trimming pared 6 bases from V and 0 bases from J, leaving 6 bases between. The CDR3 region is CASRQHNNQAPLF. CDR3 DNA (partial): TGTGCAAGCAGACAGCATAACAACCAGGCTCCGCTT.

With regard to this clone: The gene symbols are mouse symbols. The read gets to within 1 residue of the CDR3 end, and the germline J gene fills in the rest. This chain uses TRBV15 with TRBJ2-7; the match to TRBD2 covers 10 bases. V trimming: 3 bases; J trimming: 6 bases; junction bases outside the gene matches: 2. This CDR3 comprises 13 residues. Germline CDR1 SGHND, CDR2 FRSKSL. The CDR3 DNA, read in part, is TGTGCCAGCAGTTTGACTGGGGGGATTGAACAGTAC. It translates to CASSLTGGIEQY. The entire CDR3 protein reads CASSLTGGIEQYF. The full variable domain, in which reference TRBV15 and TRBJ2-7 provide the parts outside the CDR3, is DAGVTQTPRHEVAEKGQTIILKCEPVSGHNDLFWYRQTKIQGLELLSYFRSKSLMEDGGAFKDRFKAEMLNSSFSTLKIQPTEPKDSAVYLCASSLTGGIEQYFGPGTRLTVL.